This T cell receptor beta chain appears in the sequencing data of a study of control samples from healthy donors and cancer patients. This CDR3 is built from 14 residues. V was trimmed by 1 base and J by 7 bases, leaving 10 bases between them. Germline lookup yields CDR1 LGHDT and CDR2 YNNKEL (reference sequence). Here immunoSEQ multiplex PCR was the method, and the copy in TCRdb shows in-frame clones only, minus some. The top ten clones hold about 40% of a sample with 95,000 to 150,000 clones, around 89% of them seen once. This TCR was sampled from a man aged 50-60 years in good health. The chain has TRBV3-1 (or the pseudogene TRBV3-2) and TRBJ1-4, with D possibly TRBD1 on 6 matching bases. Source material: blood. CDR3 bases: TGTGCCAGCAGCCAAGGGGTGGGGGCTGAAAAACTGTTTTTT. Amino acids: CASSQGVGAEKLFF.